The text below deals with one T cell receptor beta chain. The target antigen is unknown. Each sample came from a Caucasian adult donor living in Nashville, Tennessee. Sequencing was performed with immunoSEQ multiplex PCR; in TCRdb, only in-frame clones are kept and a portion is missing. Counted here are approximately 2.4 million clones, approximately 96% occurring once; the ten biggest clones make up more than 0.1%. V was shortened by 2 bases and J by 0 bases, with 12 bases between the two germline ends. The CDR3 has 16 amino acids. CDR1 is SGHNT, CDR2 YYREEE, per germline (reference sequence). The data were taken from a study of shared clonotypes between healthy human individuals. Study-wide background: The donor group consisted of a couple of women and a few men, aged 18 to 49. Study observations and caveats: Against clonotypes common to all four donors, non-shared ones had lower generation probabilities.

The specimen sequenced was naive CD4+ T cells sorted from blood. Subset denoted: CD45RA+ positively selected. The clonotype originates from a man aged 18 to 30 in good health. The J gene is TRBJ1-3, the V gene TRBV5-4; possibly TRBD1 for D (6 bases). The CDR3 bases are TGTGCCAGCAGCTTACAGGGTCCCTCCTCTGGAAACACCATATATTTT. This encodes CASSLQGPSSGNTIYF. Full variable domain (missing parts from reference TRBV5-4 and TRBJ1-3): ETGVTQSPTHLIKTRGQQVTLRCSSQSGHNTVSWYQQALGQGPQFIFQYYREEENGRGNFPPRFSGLQFPNYSSELNVNALELDDSALYLCASSLQGPSSGNTIYFGEGSWLTVV.